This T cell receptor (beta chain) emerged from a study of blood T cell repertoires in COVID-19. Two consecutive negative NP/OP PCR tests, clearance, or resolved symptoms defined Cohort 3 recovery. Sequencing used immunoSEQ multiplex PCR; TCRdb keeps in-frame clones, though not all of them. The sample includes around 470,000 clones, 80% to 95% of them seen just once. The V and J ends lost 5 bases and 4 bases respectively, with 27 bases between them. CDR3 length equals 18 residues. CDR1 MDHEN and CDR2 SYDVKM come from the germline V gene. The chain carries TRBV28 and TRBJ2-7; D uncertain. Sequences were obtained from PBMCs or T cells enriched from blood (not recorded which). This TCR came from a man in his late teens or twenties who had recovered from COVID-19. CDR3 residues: CASSPSRPQARTGYEQYF. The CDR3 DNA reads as TGTGCCAGCAGTCCGTCACGGCCCCAAGCGAGAACTGGGTACGAGCAGTACTTC.